This TCR beta chain originates from a study of CD8 T cells in ankylosing spondylitis. This clonotype has more than one count but fewer than ten. Its antigen is as yet unknown. Study-wide findings and caveats: Made up of under ten highly homologous variants, a TCR beta motif appeared characteristic of ankylosing spondylitis blood. Reportedly, matched ankylosing spondylitis synovial fluid was significantly enriched for disease-linked clones.

TCRdb redid the calling of the 5' RACE reads with MiXCR, one entry per CDR3 protein. In the table there are approximately 150,000 distinct CDR3 sequences, 17% of which are singletons. The CDR3 is 20 residues long. With V trimmed by 3 bases and J by 0 bases, 14 bases remained unmatched. Germline V gene data show CDR1 as SGHVS and CDR2 as FQNEAQ. V and J are TRBV7-8 and TRBJ2-1; 10 positions agree with TRBD2. The source material was blood, either unsorted or a sorted T cell fraction (not recorded which). This clonotype was sampled from a male donor with ankylosing spondylitis. CDR3 sequence (DNA): TGTGCCAGCAGCTTCCCGCCGGCTAGCGGGAGAACCTTCTCCTACAATGAGCAGTTCTTC. Amino acids: CASSFPPASGRTFSYNEQFF.